This is a list of T cell receptor beta chains from one sample in a study of TIL therapy for anti-PD-1-resistant metastatic lung cancer. Here immunoSEQ multiplex PCR was the method, and the copy in TCRdb shows in-frame clones only, minus some. This sample carries 55,000 to 65,000 clones, roughly 70% of them seen once, and the ten largest clones take 1.8%. Sequenced here: blood, sampled at baseline. All receptors come from a person aged 25-85 years with non-small cell lung cancer. Each CDR3 is given with its conserved first and last residue. The D gene is left open where the match is weak. The size entry is marked missing in some rows and otherwise reads once, few, many or a size class.

clone size	V gene	D gene	J gene	CDR3 length	CDR3 protein	CDR3 DNA
.	TRBV11-3	TRBD2	TRBJ2-3	15	CASSLGTSLTDTQYF	TGTGCCAGCAGCTTAGGGACTAGCCTCACAGATACGCAGTATTTT
few	TRBV2	.	TRBJ1-6	16	CASSATQGWNNSPLHF	TGTGCCAGCAGTGCGACACAGGGATGGAATAATTCACCCCTCCACTTT
.	TRBV6-5	.	TRBJ2-7	16	CASSSEVLGRPDEQYF	TGTGCCAGCAGTTCTGAGGTGTTGGGCCGGCCGGACGAGCAGTACTTC
.	TRBV28	.	TRBJ2-2	11	CASTLTGELFF	TGTGCCAGCACCCTTACCGGGGAGCTGTTTTTT
few	TRBV7-9	.	TRBJ1-2	13	CASSTQAWVGYTF	TGTGCCAGCAGCACACAGGCATGGGTGGGCTACACCTTC
.	TRBV11-3	TRBD1	TRBJ2-5	17	CASSSYPGQGLGETQYF	TGTGCCAGCAGCTCATACCCGGGACAGGGCCTGGGAGAGACCCAGTACTTC
.	TRBV7-8	.	TRBJ2-7	11	CASSSYYEQYF	TGTGCCAGCAGCTCCTACTACGAGCAGTACTTC
.	TRBV2	.	TRBJ2-1	14	CASSMESSYNEQFF	TGTGCCAGCAGTATGGAAAGCTCCTACAATGAGCAGTTCTTC
.	TRBV5-1	.	TRBJ1-3	15	CASSTEWGSGNTIYF	TGCGCCAGCAGTACTGAATGGGGTTCTGGAAACACCATATATTTT
few	TRBV7-6	TRBD1	TRBJ2-2	15	CASSFRDSPTGELFF	TGTGCCAGCAGCTTCCGGGACAGTCCTACCGGGGAGCTGTTTTTT
few	TRBV7-8	.	TRBJ1-2	13	CASSWAGSYGYTF	TGTGCCAGCAGCTGGGCAGGGTCGTATGGCTACACCTTC
once	TRBV7-2	TRBD1	TRBJ2-7	16	CASSLVGTGSSYEQYF	TGTGCCAGCAGCTTAGTTGGGACAGGGAGCTCCTACGAGCAGTACTTC
.	TRBV18	.	TRBJ2-7	12	CASSERFYEQYF	TGTGCCAGCTCGGAAAGGTTCTACGAGCAGTACTTC
.	TRBV18	.	TRBJ2-7	16	CASSPSPRTGTYEQYF	TGTGCCAGCTCACCATCCCCCCGCACCGGCACCTACGAGCAGTACTTC
.	TRBV6-5	.	TRBJ1-5	12	CATGASNQPQHF	TGTGCCACCGGGGCAAGCAATCAGCCCCAGCATTTT
once	TRBV19	.	TRBJ2-2	17	CASRRAGETSNTGELFF	TGTGCCAGTAGAAGGGCAGGGGAAACCTCGAACACCGGGGAGCTGTTTTTT
.	TRBV6-1	.	TRBJ1-1	13	CASSVTPGQGAFF	TGTGCCAGCAGTGTTACTCCGGGACAAGGAGCTTTCTTT
.	TRBV4-3	.	TRBJ1-4	14	CASSPSRVNEKLFF	TGCGCCAGCAGCCCATCACGGGTGAATGAAAAACTGTTTTTT
.	TRBV5-1	.	TRBJ2-5	15	CASSPGVGSGETQYF	TGCGCCAGCAGCCCTGGCGTAGGGTCTGGGGAGACCCAGTACTTC
.	TRBV19	.	TRBJ2-7	12	CASSIPPNEQYF	TGTGCCAGTAGTATCCCCCCCAACGAGCAGTACTTC
.	TRBV19	.	TRBJ2-3	15	CASSIRTPSTDTQYF	TGTGCCAGTAGTATTAGGACACCTAGCACAGATACGCAGTATTTT
.	TRBV30	.	TRBJ2-7	12	CAWSVPPDEQYF	TGTGCCTGGAGTGTACCGCCAGACGAGCAGTACTTC
.	TRBV6-1	.	TRBJ2-1	11	CASMRDNEQFF	TGTGCCAGCATGAGGGACAATGAGCAGTTCTTC
few	TRBV10-1	.	TRBJ2-7	14	CASRGQVPLYEQYF	TGCGCCAGCAGGGGACAAGTTCCCCTTTACGAGCAGTACTTC
.	TRBV29-1	TRBD1	TRBJ2-1	16	CSAPKPTGSSYNEQFF	TGCAGCGCCCCAAAGCCGACAGGGAGCTCCTACAATGAGCAGTTCTTC
few	TRBV7-9	TRBD1	TRBJ1-2	13	CASTLGTDYGYTF	TGTGCCAGCACTCTCGGGACAGATTATGGCTACACCTTC
once	TRBV4-2	TRBD2	TRBJ2-5	14	CASSTSGGQETQYF	TGTGCCAGCAGTACTAGCGGGGGCCAAGAGACCCAGTACTTC
few	TRBV7-2	TRBD1	TRBJ1-2	16	CASSSERTGTNYGYTF	TGTGCCAGCAGCTCCGAACGGACAGGGACCAACTATGGCTACACCTTC
.	TRBV28	TRBD2	TRBJ2-7	14	CASSPISGEREQYF	TGTGCCAGCAGCCCGATTAGCGGGGAACGGGAGCAGTACTTC
few	TRBV5-6	.	TRBJ1-2	11	CASSSTVGYTF	TGTGCCAGCAGCTCCACAGTTGGCTACACCTTC
.	TRBV6-6	TRBD1	TRBJ1-5	14	CASSSGTGNQPQHF	TGTGCCAGCAGTTCCGGGACAGGCAATCAGCCCCAGCATTTT
.	TRBV4-3	TRBD1	TRBJ2-3	15	CASSQDRQGYDTQYF	TGCGCCAGCAGCCAAGATAGACAGGGATACGATACGCAGTATTTT
.	TRBV5-4	.	TRBJ2-2	18	CASSFVLRTLRNTGELFF	TGTGCCAGCAGCTTCGTCTTGAGGACATTAAGGAACACCGGGGAGCTGTTTTTT
.	TRBV28	.	TRBJ1-3	16	CASSGSEYFSGNTIYF	TGTGCCAGCAGTGGGTCAGAGTACTTCTCTGGAAACACCATATATTTT
.	TRBV11-2	.	TRBJ1-1	13	CASTLPSRGEAFF	TGTGCCAGCACCTTACCGAGCCGGGGTGAAGCTTTCTTT
.	TRBV10-3	.	TRBJ2-7	14	CAIKLQGSSYEQYF	TGTGCCATTAAACTACAGGGTTCCTCCTACGAGCAGTACTTC
once	TRBV29-1	TRBD1	TRBJ2-7	13	CSVGGQASYEQYF	TGCAGCGTTGGGGGACAGGCGTCCTACGAGCAGTACTTC
.	TRBV28	.	TRBJ1-5	14	CASSLSRNNQPQHF	TGTGCCAGCAGTTTATCCCGAAACAATCAGCCCCAGCATTTT
.	TRBV9	TRBD1	TRBJ1-1	15	CASSWDRDGGTEAFF	TGTGCCAGCAGCTGGGACAGGGATGGGGGCACTGAAGCTTTCTTT
.	TRBV28	.	TRBJ1-4	18	CASSFPDLRLGTGEKLFF	TGTGCCAGCAGTTTTCCCGACCTTCGACTGGGAACGGGTGAAAAACTGTTTTTT
.	TRBV2	.	TRBJ1-1	14	CASSVQGLNTEAFF	TGTGCCAGCAGTGTACAGGGTTTGAACACTGAAGCTTTCTTT
once	TRBV27	.	TRBJ1-1	14	CASSRRRGGTEAFF	TGTGCCAGCAGCCGCAGAAGAGGGGGCACTGAAGCTTTCTTT
.	TRBV11-3	TRBD1	TRBJ1-1	15	CASSGWTGLGSEAFF	TGTGCCAGCAGCGGATGGACAGGATTGGGCTCTGAAGCTTTCTTT
.	TRBV7-6	TRBD1	TRBJ2-3	16	CASSSMTGEGTDTQYF	TGTGCCAGCAGCTCTATGACAGGGGAGGGCACAGATACGCAGTATTTT
few	TRBV2	TRBD1	TRBJ1-2	13	CASRTDRENGYTF	TGTGCCAGCAGGACTGACAGGGAAAATGGCTACACCTTC
.	TRBV11-2	.	TRBJ2-1	16	CASSLSLGSSYNEQFF	TGTGCCAGCAGCTTATCATTGGGCAGCTCCTACAATGAGCAGTTCTTC
.	TRBV30	TRBD2	TRBJ2-7	14	CAWSPGTRIAEQYF	TGTGCCTGGAGTCCGGGGACTAGGATCGCCGAGCAGTACTTC
.	TRBV15	.	TRBJ1-2	16	CATSRSGSAGNYGYTF	TGTGCCACCAGCAGATCAGGGTCGGCGGGGAACTATGGCTACACCTTC
.	TRBV7-8	.	TRBJ2-3	12	CASSTHTDTQYF	TGTGCCAGCAGCACGCACACAGATACGCAGTATTTT
few	TRBV4-2	.	TRBJ1-5	15	CASSQYDSQNQPQHF	TGTGCCAGCAGCCAATACGACAGCCAAAATCAGCCCCAGCATTTT
.	TRBV14	.	TRBJ1-2	12	CASSQEVGKLSF	TGTGCCAGCAGCCAAGAAGTGGGAAAACTTTCCTTC
.	TRBV2	.	TRBJ2-2	16	CASTPQPGTTTGELFF	TGTGCCAGCACCCCCCAACCCGGGACAACCACCGGGGAGCTGTTTTTT
.	TRBV5-1	.	TRBJ2-1	15	CASSPTSSSYNEQFF	TGCGCCAGCAGCCCTACTAGCTCTTCCTACAATGAGCAGTTCTTC
.	TRBV11-3	.	TRBJ2-2	13	CASSLGLDGELFF	TGTGCCAGCAGCTTAGGACTTGACGGGGAGCTGTTTTTT